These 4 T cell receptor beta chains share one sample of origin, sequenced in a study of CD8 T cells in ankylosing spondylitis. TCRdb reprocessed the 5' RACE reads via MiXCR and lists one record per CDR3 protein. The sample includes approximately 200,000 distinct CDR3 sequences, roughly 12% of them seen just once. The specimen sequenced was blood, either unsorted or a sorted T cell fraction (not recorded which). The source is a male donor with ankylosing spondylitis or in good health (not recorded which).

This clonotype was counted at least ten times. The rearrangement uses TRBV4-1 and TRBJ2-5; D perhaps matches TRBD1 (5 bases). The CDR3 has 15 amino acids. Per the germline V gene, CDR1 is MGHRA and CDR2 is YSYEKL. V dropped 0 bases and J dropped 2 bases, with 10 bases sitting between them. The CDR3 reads CASSQEAGIQETQYF. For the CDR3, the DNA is TGCGCCAGCAGCCAAGAGGCAGGGATTCAAGAGACCCAGTACTTC.

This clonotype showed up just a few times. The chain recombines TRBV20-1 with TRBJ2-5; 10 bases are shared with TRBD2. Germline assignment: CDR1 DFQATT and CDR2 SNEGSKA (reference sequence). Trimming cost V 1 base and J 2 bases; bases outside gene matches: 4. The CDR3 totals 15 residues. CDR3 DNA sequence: TGCAGTGCTAGAGGTAGCGGGAGGCAACAAGAGACCCAGTACTTC. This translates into CSARGSGRQQETQYF.

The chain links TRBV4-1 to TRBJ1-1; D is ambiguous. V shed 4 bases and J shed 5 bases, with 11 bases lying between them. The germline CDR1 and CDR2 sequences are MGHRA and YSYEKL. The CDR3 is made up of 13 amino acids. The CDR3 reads CASSREKGTEAFF. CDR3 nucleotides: TGCGCCAGCAGCCGCGAAAAGGGTACTGAAGCTTTCTTT.

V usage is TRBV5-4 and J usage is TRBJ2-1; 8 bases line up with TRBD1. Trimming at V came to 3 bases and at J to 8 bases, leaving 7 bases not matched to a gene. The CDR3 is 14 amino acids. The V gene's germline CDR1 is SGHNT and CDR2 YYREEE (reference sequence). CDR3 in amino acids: CASSSRQGSDEQFF. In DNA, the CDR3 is TGTGCCAGCAGCTCCAGACAGGGGAGCGATGAGCAGTTCTTC. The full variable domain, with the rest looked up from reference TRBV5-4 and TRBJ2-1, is ETGVTQSPTHLIKTRGQQVTLRCSSQSGHNTVSWYQQALGQGPQFIFQYYREEENGRGNFPPRFSGLQFPNYSSELNVNALELDDSALYLCASSSRQGSDEQFFGPGTRLTVL.